The clone carrying this T cell receptor (beta chain) was observed a single time. This record comes from a study of shared T cell receptors in the human thymus. Measured with immunoSEQ multiplex PCR; TCRdb has only the in-frame clones, and not every one. The table records around 730,000 clones, over 75% of them present only once. These data were also reused for a study on human thymus T cells. From that paper: During corrective heart surgery, resections were taken, and the thymus tissue came from them. Apparent bias marked the V and J gene usage of thymic and blood repertoires. Related research has reported that thymic repertoires overlap highly among unrelated individuals.

This receptor was obtained from a girl under three years old with a congenital heart defect. The sequenced sample was thymocytes.

The DNA of the CDR3 is TGTGCCAGCAGCGACACGGGACAACGAGGCACTGAAGCTTTCTTT. Its translation is CASSDTGQRGTEAFF. The chain joins TRBV7-9 to TRBJ1-1, with a weak D call TRBD1 (6 bases). Germline CDR1 and CDR2: SEHNR and FQNEAQ (reference sequence). This CDR3 spans 15 amino acids. Trimming took 5 bases from V and 4 from J, leaving 17 bases between them.